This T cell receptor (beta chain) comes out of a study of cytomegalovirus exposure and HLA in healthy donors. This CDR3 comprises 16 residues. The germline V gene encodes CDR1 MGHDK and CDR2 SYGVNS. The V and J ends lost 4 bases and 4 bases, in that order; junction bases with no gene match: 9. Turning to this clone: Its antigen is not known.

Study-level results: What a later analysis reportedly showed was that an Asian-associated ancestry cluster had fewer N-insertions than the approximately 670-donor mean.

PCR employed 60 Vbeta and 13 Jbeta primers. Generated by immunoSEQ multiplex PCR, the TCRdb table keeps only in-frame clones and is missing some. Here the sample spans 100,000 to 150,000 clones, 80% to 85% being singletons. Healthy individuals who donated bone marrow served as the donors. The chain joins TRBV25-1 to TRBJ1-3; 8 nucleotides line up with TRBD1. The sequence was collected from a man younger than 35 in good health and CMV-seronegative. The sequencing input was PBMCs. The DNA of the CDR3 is TGTGCCAGCAGTGCATCAGCCGGGACAGGAGGAAACACCATATATTTT. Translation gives CASSASAGTGGNTIYF.